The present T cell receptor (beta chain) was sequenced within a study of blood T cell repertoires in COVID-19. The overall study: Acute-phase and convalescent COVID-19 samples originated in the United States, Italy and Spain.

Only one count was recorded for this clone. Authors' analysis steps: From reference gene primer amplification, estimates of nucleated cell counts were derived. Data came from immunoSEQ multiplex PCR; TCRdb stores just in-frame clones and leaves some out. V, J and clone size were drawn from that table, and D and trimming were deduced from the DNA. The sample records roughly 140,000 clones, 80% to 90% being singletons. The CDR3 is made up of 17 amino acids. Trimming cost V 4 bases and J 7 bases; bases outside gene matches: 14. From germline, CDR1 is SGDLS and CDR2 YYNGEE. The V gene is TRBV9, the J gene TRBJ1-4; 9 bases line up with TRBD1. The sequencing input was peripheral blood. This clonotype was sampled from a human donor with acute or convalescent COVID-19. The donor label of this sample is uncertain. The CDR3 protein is CASSLRDRVSGSEKLFF. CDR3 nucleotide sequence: TGTGCCAGCAGCCTCCGGGACAGGGTTTCCGGGAGTGAAAAACTGTTTTTT. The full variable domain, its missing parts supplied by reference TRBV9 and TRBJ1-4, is DSGVTQTPKHLITATGQRVTLRCSPRSGDLSVYWYQQSLDQGLQFLIQYYNGEERAKGNILERFSAQQFPDLHSELNLSSLELGDSALYFCASSLRDRVSGSEKLFFGSGTQLSVL.